This entry features one T cell receptor (beta chain) sequence. The sample holds a few counts of this clone. It lacks a known antigen. Per-base qualities were not stored, and no clone one base away is much larger. The sample belongs to a study of cytomegalovirus exposure and HLA in healthy donors (dated by TCRdb to about 2017). About the full investigation: An earlier analysis of approximately 600 of the donors reported approximately 300 Gb of sequence data and 100 million to 130 million unique TCR beta sequences from 150 million to 200 million T cells. An early release covering about 600 HLA-typed donors comprised about 300 gigabases of sequencing data and some 79 million unique TCR sequences. Among the roughly 430 genotyped donors, approximately 81% belonged to the genetic ancestry cluster associated with self-reported Caucasian donors. The study aimed to test whether cataloging public T cell receptors could reveal signatures of past pathogen exposure. The study profiled the T cell repertoires of more than 500 subjects by immunosequencing and related them to cytomegalovirus serostatus. Along with the approximately 650-subject first cohort, a separate validation cohort of over a hundred different subjects was used. To predict cytomegalovirus infection status, the study brought together high-throughput TCR immunosequencing, statistical association of individual TCRs with disease status, and machine learning. In a later analysis, previously published TCR beta repertoires from fewer than 750 donors were re-analyzed and high-resolution HLA genotyping was added so that TCR occurrence patterns could be studied. In the later analysis, no new phenotypic data were used to find candidate immune exposures; instead, reliance was placed on TCR beta sequences and their occurrence across donors. An earlier analysis of fewer than 700 of the donors applied high-throughput TCR beta sequencing to assess whether each TCR beta V gene segment acted as functional or pseudogenic. Donor age, sex, ethnicity and CMV serostatus were collected together with the repertoire data. Genome-wide SNP genotypes for about 55% of the roughly 670 donors were used in a later genetic analysis, which treated that subset as a discovery cohort. Every repertoire in the discovery cohort had been generated on one and the same sequencing platform. HLA typing included class I and class II loci at four-digit resolution. Typing coverage differed by locus: A, B, C, DRB1 and DQB1 were typed in roughly 620-640 donors, DQA1 in roughly 500, DPA1 in 600 to 610, and DPB1 in around 490. A few DR-DQ haplotypes were treated as single units for association and clustering because of strong linkage in the cohort. On average, around 240,000 unique TCR beta nucleotide sequences were sequenced per donor among 398 genotyped donors of the cohort, with 15% to 20% of those sequences being non-productive. What the research found in general, with its limitations: The earlier analysis of around 600 of the donors excluded approximately 15 rarely observed V segments, including chromosome 9 orphons, because counts were too low. In an earlier analysis of a few hundred of the donors, most TCR beta V segments were observed in productive rearrangements about 87% or about 30% of the time, broadly matching IMGT annotations. The study gave a list of under 200 TCR beta chains associated with cytomegalovirus. The classifier was reported to diagnose cytomegalovirus status with high specificity and sensitivity in both the original and validation cohorts. In a later analysis, some 17,000 TCR beta sequences were associated with specific HLA alleles at a false discovery rate of 0.05. It was suggested by the authors that the approach could potentially be generalized to other disease states and immunological phenotypes. A later analysis found that TCR association rates varied across HLA loci, with DRB1 alleles showing the most associated TCRs and HLA-C alleles the fewest. A further reported finding was that TCR beta sequences accurately predicted the HLA-A and HLA-B alleles for most subjects in the first cohort. This cohort had only TCR beta chains sequenced, and the lack of alpha or paired-chain data limited which features could be detected. Most TCR sequences were seen in very few donors, while some public TCRs were found in many individuals. Because HLA typing was missing for some donors at each locus, association tests included only the typed subset. Three of the identified cytomegalovirus-associated TCR beta chains were confirmed in vitro to be specific for cytomegalovirus antigens. A later genetic analysis associated a missense DCLRE1C variant with V-gene and J-gene trimming of TCR beta chains, and an independent cohort replicated the association. A later analysis found that most CMV-associated TCR beta chains appeared HLA-restricted, with HLA associations seemingly driven largely by CMV exposure. In a later genetic analysis, fewer N-insertions in productive TCRs were reported among donors in an Asian-associated ancestry cluster than the approximately 670-donor mean. Some IMGT-functional V segments, including TRBV6-2 and TRBV6-3, could not be told apart with the 87-base-pair reads, so those segments were excluded. For the cohort, immune exposure information was limited to CMV serostatus. A cluster of highly shared sequence variants was judged likely to be a technical artifact of the sequencing pipeline. In a later analysis, HLA-associated TCR beta chains were found to be more clonally expanded and to have lower generation probabilities than equally common non-associated chains. Sequencing depth was assumed to be roughly uniform across donors in the presence/absence analyses, though that assumption may not hold. Assigning TCR associations to individual alleles was difficult when HLA alleles, especially DR and DQ, strongly co-occurred. A later analysis reported that several top co-occurrence clusters appeared linked to parvovirus B19, influenza, CMV and Epstein-Barr virus. Linkage disequilibrium might explain the correlated functional status among segregating V segments, but an unknown experimental factor could not be ruled out.

Library preparation was by the immunoSEQ multiplex PCR assay. For the multiplex PCR, a mixture combining 60 forward primers for TCR Vbeta segments and 13 reverse primers for TCR Jbeta segments was used. The CDR3 region of rearranged TCR beta genes was amplified from genomic DNA with a multiplex PCR assay. Amplified TCR beta libraries were sequenced as 87-base-pair reads on the Illumina HiSeq System. Regarding the original processing steps: A later analysis counted 75 million to 100 million unique TCR beta chains across the 666 repertoires, and 10 million to 11 million of these chains were shared by at least two donors. To remove PCR and sequencing errors, raw reads were error-corrected and collapsed into unique sequences using a nearest-neighbor algorithm that merged closely related sequences. To assign V, D and J gene segments, CDR3 sequences were aligned to IMGT reference sequences. Each retained sequence needed at least a six-nucleotide match to both a V gene segment and a J gene segment. Rearrangements were called productive when the CDR3 lacked stop codons and stayed in frame with V and J; all others were non-productive. CDR3 was defined by IMGT convention, running from the second conserved V-encoded cysteine to the conserved J-encoded phenylalanine. The earlier analysis of 500 to 600 of the donors excluded sequences that lacked an unambiguous match to a single V gene segment. An earlier analysis of just under 600 of the donors called V segments functional above 56.7% productive rearrangements and segregating when the between-donor standard deviation exceeded 5%. A statistical classification framework was built to diagnose cytomegalovirus status from the catalog of TCR beta chain sequences. In a later analysis, TCR nucleotide sequences were compared against IMGT/GENE-DB human TR gene sequences so that V and J genes could be assigned. The TCRdist pipeline was used in a later analysis to assign CDR3 sequences and most-parsimonious VDJ recombination scenarios. In a later analysis, every TCR beta chain was defined by the combination of its CDR3 amino acid sequence and its V-gene family, and reads without a unique V-gene family were dropped. To address suspected cross-contamination and a sequencing artifact, a later analysis removed 550 to 750 highly shared, low-generation-probability nucleotide sequences. A later analysis calculated a clonal expansion index for each public chain from normalized within-repertoire ranks of inferred template counts. In a later analysis, generation probabilities were computed with a VDJ recombination model fitted to out-of-frame rearrangements, and the resulting probabilities were checked against IGoR. Hypergeometric tests were used in a later analysis to score TCR-TCR, TCR-HLA and TCR-CMV co-occurrence, with a repertoire-size bias correction applied to the TCR pairs. A later analysis estimated false discovery rates by permuting HLA or CMV assignments 20 times. In a later analysis, co-occurring TCRs were grouped using DBSCAN, with TCRdist sequence similarity added in when clustering inside HLA-allele-positive subsets. Repertoires with fewer than 30,000 or more than 120,000 public chains, plus five repertoires with anomalous nucleotide sharing, were excluded from co-occurrence clustering. TCRdb took this table from immuneACCESS and kept in-frame rearrangements with V and J called. Such tables lack part of the clones; where checked against another copy, unresolved V genes explain under half of the gap, and the rest is unexplained. V, J and clone size derive from that table, while D and trimming were established from the DNA sequence. Present in this sample are about 82,000 clones, roughly 80% of which were seen just once. The ten largest make up around 3.4% of the sample.

The cohort was made up of roughly 670 healthy bone marrow donors. At the time of sampling, every cohort member was nominally healthy, though immune exposures that went unrecorded were likely present. The donor was CMV seronegative and belonged to the group of under 400 seronegative cohort members. A peripheral blood sample was provided by each donor, and peripheral blood mononuclear cells were used for TCR beta sequencing. Genomic DNA was extracted from the blood cell samples with the Qiagen DNeasy Blood Extraction Kit. Its CDR3 holds 14 amino acids, cysteine through phenylalanine. Only the CDR3 part of the read is kept: 42 bases, read in frame from the first base. In the germline V gene (reference sequence), CDR1 corresponds to PRHDT and CDR2 to FYEKMQ. V is pared back by 2 bases and J by 1 base, with 9 bases lying between the germline termini.

The chain is assembled from TRBV13 and TRBJ2-7; a weak D assignment points to TRBD2 (6 bases agree). This TCR derives from a man aged 50 to 59 in good health and CMV-seronegative. Sequenced material: PBMCs. The CDR3 protein: CASSLLATSYEQYF. Read as DNA, the sequence is TGTGCCAGCAGCTTACTAGCGACTTCCTACGAGCAGTACTTC.